The T cell receptor (beta chain) described here comes from a study of shared clonotypes between healthy human individuals. Trimming took 1 base from V and 5 from J; bases not matched to a gene: 0. Per germline, CDR1 SGHDT and CDR2 YYEEEE. There are 12 residues in the CDR3. Note on this clone: The sample carries other DNA sequences with the same CDR3.

Profiling relied on immunoSEQ multiplex PCR, and the TCRdb table lists in-frame clones only, not all of them. The repertoire holds around 1 million clones, with roughly 72% as singletons. The TCR sequence derives from a man younger than 35 in good health. The chain joins TRBV5-6 to TRBJ2-7; 7 nucleotides align to TRBD1. Sequenced input: memory CD4+ T cells sorted from blood. Subset noted: CD45RA-negative fraction. This CDR3 reads CASSLRGHEQYF. CDR3 nucleotides: TGTGCCAGCAGCTTGAGGGGGCACGAGCAGTACTTC.